Listed below are T cell receptor beta chains from one sample, sequenced in a study of cytomegalovirus exposure and HLA in healthy donors. The protocol was immunoSEQ multiplex PCR, while the TCRdb copy is restricted to in-frame clones and leaves out a portion. The sample carries roughly 200,000 clones, roughly 91% recorded once. Sequences were obtained from PBMCs. The origin of the receptors is a woman under 30 in good health and CMV-seronegative. The CDR3 runs from the conserved cysteine through the conserved F or W. The D gene is left open where the match is weak. Size tells how often a clone was seen (once, few, many) or the class of an expanded clone, and some rows leave it out.

abundance	v_gene	j_gene	d_gene	CDR3aa	CDR3nt
once	TRBV5-5	TRBJ2-3	TRBD1	CASSLSLGQGVWDTQYF	TGTGCCAGCAGCTTATCCCTGGGACAGGGGGTGTGGGATACGCAGTATTTT
NA	TRBV2	TRBJ2-3	TRBD2	CASTLTGGPTDTQYF	TGTGCCAGCACGTTGACGGGAGGGCCCACAGATACGCAGTATTTT
NA	TRBV11-2	TRBJ2-7	TRBD1	CASSLTSGTGGGRGYEQYF	TGTGCCAGCAGCTTGACTTCGGGGACAGGGGGCGGGAGAGGGTACGAGCAGTACTTC
NA	TRBV27	TRBJ2-7	TRBD2	CASSGLAGYEQYF	TGTGCCAGCTCTGGGCTAGCGGGCTACGAGCAGTACTTC
NA	TRBV4-3	TRBJ2-1	NA	CASSQPKGRGTNEQFF	TGCGCCAGCAGCCAACCTAAAGGGCGGGGAACGAATGAGCAGTTCTTC
NA	TRBV18	TRBJ2-7	TRBD1	CASSPGTGAYEQYF	TGTGCCAGCTCACCAGGGACAGGCGCCTACGAGCAGTACTTC
few	TRBV5-6	TRBJ2-5	NA	CASSFIRPFSAYDGETQYF	TGTGCCAGCAGCTTTATTCGTCCTTTTAGCGCCTATGACGGGGAGACCCAGTACTTC
NA	TRBV9	TRBJ1-4	TRBD1	CASSFGGGRGSTNEKLFF	TGTGCCAGCAGCTTTGGAGGGGGCCGGGGGTCAACTAATGAAAAACTGTTTTTT
NA	TRBV4-3	TRBJ2-7	TRBD2	CASSQDFGSGSYEQYF	TGCGCCAGCAGCCAAGATTTTGGTAGCGGGTCCTACGAGCAGTACTTC
NA	TRBV6-6	TRBJ1-2	NA	CASSRGEGGYTF	TGTGCCAGCAGTCGCGGGGAGGGTGGCTACACCTTC
NA	TRBV27	TRBJ2-2	NA	CASSLGLRNTGELFF	TGTGCCAGCAGTTTAGGCCTCAGGAACACCGGGGAGCTGTTTTTT
NA	TRBV6-4	TRBJ1-1	NA	CASPTGNTEAFF	TGTGCCAGCCCGACGGGGAACACTGAAGCTTTCTTT
NA	TRBV2	TRBJ1-4	TRBD1	CASRAKGAYEKLFF	TGTGCCAGCAGGGCCAAGGGGGCGTATGAAAAACTGTTTTTT
NA	TRBV10-3	TRBJ2-7	TRBD1	CAISSGDRRSYEQYF	TGTGCCATCAGTTCTGGGGACAGACGAAGCTACGAGCAGTACTTC
NA	TRBV15	TRBJ1-4	NA	CATSRDRTENWFF	TGTGCCACCAGCAGAGACAGGACAGAAAATTGGTTTTTT
NA	TRBV4-1	TRBJ2-7	NA	CASSQDRRRGGEQYF	TGCGCCAGCAGCCAAGATCGGAGAAGAGGGGGCGAGCAGTACTTC
NA	TRBV11-2	TRBJ2-1	NA	CASSLVRFRNEQFF	TGTGCCAGCAGCTTAGTACGGTTTAGAAATGAGCAGTTCTTC
NA	TRBV6-5	TRBJ1-3	NA	CASSYSWSSGNTIYF	TGTGCCAGCAGTTACTCCTGGAGCTCTGGAAACACCATATATTTT
NA	TRBV4-3	TRBJ2-2	NA	CASSQVWDFKQNTGELFF	TGCGCCAGCAGCCAAGTTTGGGACTTTAAGCAGAACACCGGGGAGCTGTTTTTT
once	TRBV7-2	TRBJ1-2	NA	CASSLGGSNYGYTF	TGTGCCAGCAGCTTAGGTGGCAGTAACTATGGCTACACCTTC
NA	TRBV5-4	TRBJ2-1	TRBD2	CASSSPGLAGDNEQFF	TGTGCCAGCAGCTCCCCGGGACTAGCGGGAGACAATGAGCAGTTCTTC
NA	TRBV6-4	TRBJ2-4	NA	CASSDSSTGGIAKNIQYF	TGTGCCAGCAGTGACTCTTCTACGGGGGGCATAGCCAAAAACATTCAGTACTTC
NA	TRBV5-6	TRBJ1-1	NA	CASSPGENTEAFF	TGTGCCAGCAGCCCAGGGGAGAACACTGAAGCTTTCTTT
once	TRBV30	TRBJ2-2	NA	CAWSVGDTNTGELFF	TGTGCCTGGAGTGTCGGGGACACCAACACCGGGGAGCTGTTTTTT
NA	TRBV9	TRBJ1-1	NA	CASSPSGYMNTEAFF	TGTGCCAGCAGCCCCTCGGGATACATGAACACTGAAGCTTTCTTT
NA	TRBV19	TRBJ2-1	TRBD2	CASSISGIRNEQFF	TGTGCCAGTAGTATTAGCGGGATTCGTAATGAGCAGTTCTTC
NA	TRBV19	TRBJ2-5	NA	CASSIQNQETQYF	TGTGCCAGTAGTATCCAGAACCAAGAGACCCAGTACTTC
few	TRBV19	TRBJ1-5	NA	CATAQYRNQPQHF	TGTGCCACGGCACAGTACCGCAATCAGCCCCAGCATTTT
once	TRBV7-9	TRBJ1-1	TRBD1	CSSSFAQTTGHYGAEAFF	TGTTCCAGCAGCTTTGCCCAGACGACAGGGCACTATGGGGCTGAAGCTTTCTTT
NA	TRBV25-1	TRBJ1-4	NA	CASSGHVFQATNEKLFF	TGTGCCAGCAGTGGCCATGTGTTCCAGGCAACTAATGAAAAACTGTTTTTT
NA	TRBV7-9	TRBJ2-2	NA	CASSSPGKTNTGELFF	TGTGCCAGCAGCTCTCCGGGGAAAACGAACACCGGGGAGCTGTTTTTT
NA	TRBV4-2	TRBJ1-2	NA	CASSQEPRTGTYGYTF	TGTGCCAGCAGCCAAGAACCCCGGACGGGAACCTATGGCTACACCTTC
few	TRBV7-9	TRBJ1-2	NA	CSSSLSGFGYTF	TGTTCCAGCAGCTTATCAGGGTTTGGCTACACCTTC
NA	TRBV30	TRBJ2-1	NA	CAWSPMREQFF	TGTGCCTGGAGTCCTATGAGAGAGCAGTTCTTC
NA	TRBV27	TRBJ1-2	NA	CASSLWQGLGYTF	TGTGCCAGCAGTTTATGGCAGGGTCTTGGCTACACCTTC
NA	TRBV19	TRBJ1-4	NA	CASSSPTHRVGEKLFF	TGTGCCAGTAGCAGCCCAACTCACAGGGTGGGCGAAAAACTGTTTTTT
NA	TRBV5-4	TRBJ2-3	TRBD2	CASSSGLAGGEGDTQYF	TGTGCCAGCAGCTCGGGACTAGCGGGAGGAGAGGGGGATACGCAGTATTTT
NA	TRBV5-6	TRBJ2-7	NA	CASSLPGGFEQYF	TGTGCCAGCAGCTTACCAGGAGGGTTCGAGCAGTACTTC
NA	TRBV9	TRBJ2-5	NA	CASSVDASADVTQYF	TGTGCCAGCAGCGTAGATGCTAGCGCGGACGTGACCCAGTACTTC
NA	TRBV14	TRBJ2-1	TRBD2	CASSQVSGSSYNEQFF	TGTGCCAGCAGCCAAGTAAGCGGGAGCTCCTACAATGAGCAGTTCTTC
NA	TRBV7-6	TRBJ2-7	NA	CASSLASRGPAEQYF	TGTGCCAGCAGCTTAGCGAGCCGCGGGCCGGCCGAGCAGTACTTC
NA	TRBV7-2	TRBJ2-1	NA	CASSFRASASRGNEQFF	TGTGCCAGCAGCTTCCGCGCTAGCGCCTCAAGGGGCAATGAGCAGTTCTTC
few	TRBV2	TRBJ2-1	TRBD1	CASRTGGSSYNEQFF	TGTGCCAGCAGGACAGGGGGAAGCTCCTACAATGAGCAGTTCTTC
NA	TRBV6-5	TRBJ1-2	TRBD1	CASSPDRVANYGYTF	TGTGCCAGCAGCCCCGACAGGGTTGCTAACTATGGCTACACCTTC
NA	TRBV4-2	TRBJ2-3	TRBD2	CASSQTSGGGADTQYF	TGTGCCAGCAGCCAAACTAGCGGGGGAGGGGCAGATACGCAGTATTTT
NA	TRBV30	TRBJ2-7	TRBD1	CAWSDPLTGVEQYF	TGTGCCTGGAGTGACCCTCTGACAGGGGTCGAGCAGTACTTC
NA	TRBV5-1	TRBJ2-1	NA	CASSLDPPRDEQFF	TGCGCCAGCAGCTTGGACCCGCCTCGGGATGAGCAGTTCTTC
NA	TRBV7-7	TRBJ1-1	NA	CASSELGAVNTEAFF	TGTGCCAGCAGCGAATTGGGGGCTGTGAACACTGAAGCTTTCTTT
NA	TRBV9	TRBJ1-5	NA	CASSVGSRVGQPQHF	TGTGCCAGCAGCGTAGGCAGCAGGGTTGGTCAGCCCCAGCATTTT
NA	TRBV10-3	TRBJ1-5	TRBD1	CAISEGQVRGSNQPQHF	TGTGCCATCAGTGAGGGACAGGTCAGGGGGAGCAATCAGCCCCAGCATTTT
NA	TRBV4-3	TRBJ2-7	NA	CASSLPEGGEQYF	TGCGCCAGCAGCCTCCCGGAGGGAGGCGAGCAGTACTTC
NA	TRBV5-4	TRBJ2-7	NA	CASSSPLSYEQYF	TGTGCCAGCAGTTCTCCACTCTCCTACGAGCAGTACTTC
NA	TRBV5-4	TRBJ2-3	NA	CASSRGGTDTQYF	TGTGCCAGCTCACGGGGAGGCACAGATACGCAGTATTTT
NA	TRBV4-3	TRBJ1-3	TRBD1	CASSRSGDSGNTIYF	TGCGCCAGCAGCCGATCAGGGGACAGCGGAAACACCATATATTTT
NA	TRBV5-4	TRBJ1-1	NA	CASSWGLANTEAFF	TGTGCCAGCAGCTGGGGGCTGGCGAACACTGAAGCTTTCTTT